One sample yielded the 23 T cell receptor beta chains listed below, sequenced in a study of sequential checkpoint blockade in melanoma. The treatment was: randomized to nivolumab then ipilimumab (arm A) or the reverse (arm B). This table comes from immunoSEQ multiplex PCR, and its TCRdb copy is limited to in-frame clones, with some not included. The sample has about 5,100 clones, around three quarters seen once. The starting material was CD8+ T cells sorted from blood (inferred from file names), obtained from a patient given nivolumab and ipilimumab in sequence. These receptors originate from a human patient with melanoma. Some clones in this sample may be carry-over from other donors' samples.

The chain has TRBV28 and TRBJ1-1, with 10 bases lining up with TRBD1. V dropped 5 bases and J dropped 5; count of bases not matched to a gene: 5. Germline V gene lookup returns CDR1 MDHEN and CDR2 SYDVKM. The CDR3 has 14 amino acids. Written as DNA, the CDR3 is TGTGCCAGCAGTCTCGGACAGGGGGGTACTGAAGCTTTCTTT. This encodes CASSLGQGGTEAFF.

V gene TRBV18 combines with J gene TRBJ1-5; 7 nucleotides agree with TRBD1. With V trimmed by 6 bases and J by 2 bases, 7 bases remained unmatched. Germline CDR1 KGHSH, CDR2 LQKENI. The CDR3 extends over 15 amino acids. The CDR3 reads CASSPGTGGNQPQHF. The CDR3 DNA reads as TGTGCCAGCTCTCCGGGCACAGGGGGCAATCAGCCCCAGCATTTT. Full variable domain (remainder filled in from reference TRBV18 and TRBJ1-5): NAGVMQNPRHLVRRRGQEARLRCSPMKGHSHVYWYRQLPEEGLKFMVYLQKENIIDESGMPKERFSAEFPKEGPSILRIQQVVRGDSAAYFCASSPGTGGNQPQHFGDGTRLSIL.

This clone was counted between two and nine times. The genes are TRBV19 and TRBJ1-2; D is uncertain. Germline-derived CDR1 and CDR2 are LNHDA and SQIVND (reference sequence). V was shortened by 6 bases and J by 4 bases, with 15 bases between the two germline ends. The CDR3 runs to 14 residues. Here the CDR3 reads CASSPGRGIYGYTF. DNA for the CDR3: TGTGCCAGTAGCCCGGGGAGAGGGATCTATGGCTACACCTTC.

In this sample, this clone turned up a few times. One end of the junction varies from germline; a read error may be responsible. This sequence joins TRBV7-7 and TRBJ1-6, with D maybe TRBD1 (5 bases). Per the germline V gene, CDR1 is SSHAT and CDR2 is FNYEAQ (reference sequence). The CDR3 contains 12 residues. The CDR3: CASSSPGLPLHF. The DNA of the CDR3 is TGTGCTAGCAGCTCCCCAGGGTTGCCCCTCCACTTT.

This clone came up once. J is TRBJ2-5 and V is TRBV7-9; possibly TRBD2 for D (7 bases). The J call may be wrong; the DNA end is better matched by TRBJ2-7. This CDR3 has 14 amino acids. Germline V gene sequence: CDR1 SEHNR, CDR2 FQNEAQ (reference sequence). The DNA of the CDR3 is TGTGCCAGCAGCCTGGTAGGGGGGGTTTACGAGCAGTACTTC. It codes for CASSLVGGVYEQYF.

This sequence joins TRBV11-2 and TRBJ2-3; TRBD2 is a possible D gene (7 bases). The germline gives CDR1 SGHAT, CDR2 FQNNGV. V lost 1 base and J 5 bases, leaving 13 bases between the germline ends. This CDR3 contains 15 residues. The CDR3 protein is CASSLVRGAGDTQYF. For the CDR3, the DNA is TGTGCCAGCAGCTTAGTCCGGGGGGCTGGAGATACGCAGTATTTT.

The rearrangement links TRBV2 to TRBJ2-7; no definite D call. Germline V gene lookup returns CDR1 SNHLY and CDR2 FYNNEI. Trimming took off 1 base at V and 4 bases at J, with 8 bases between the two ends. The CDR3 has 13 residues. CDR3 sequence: CASSEVAVYEQYF. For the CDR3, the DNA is TGTGCCAGCAGTGAAGTGGCAGTATACGAGCAGTACTTC. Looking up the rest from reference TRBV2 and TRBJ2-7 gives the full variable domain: EPEVTQTPSHQVTQMGQEVILRCVPISNHLYFYWYRQILGQKVEFLVSFYNNEISEKSEIFDDQFSVERPDGSNFTLKIRSTKLEDSAMYFCASSEVAVYEQYFGPGTRLTVT.

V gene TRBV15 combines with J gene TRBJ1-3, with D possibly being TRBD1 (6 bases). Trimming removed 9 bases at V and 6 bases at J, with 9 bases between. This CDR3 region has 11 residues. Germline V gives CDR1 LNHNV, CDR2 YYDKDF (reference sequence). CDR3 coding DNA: TGTGCCACTGCAGGGGAAAACACCATATATTTT. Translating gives CATAGENTIYF.

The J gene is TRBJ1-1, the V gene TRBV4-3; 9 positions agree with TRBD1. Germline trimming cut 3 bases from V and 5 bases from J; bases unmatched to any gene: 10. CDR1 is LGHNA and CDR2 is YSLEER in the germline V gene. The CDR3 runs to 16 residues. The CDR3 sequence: CASSHPRDRARTEAFF. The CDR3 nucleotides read TGCGCCAGCAGCCACCCCCGGGACAGGGCTCGGACTGAAGCTTTCTTT.

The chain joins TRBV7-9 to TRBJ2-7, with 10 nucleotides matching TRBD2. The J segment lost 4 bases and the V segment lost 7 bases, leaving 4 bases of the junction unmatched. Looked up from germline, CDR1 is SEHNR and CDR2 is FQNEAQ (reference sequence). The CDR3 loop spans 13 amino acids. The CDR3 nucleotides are TGTGCCAGCATCGGACTAGCGGATTACGAGCAGTACTTC. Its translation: CASIGLADYEQYF.

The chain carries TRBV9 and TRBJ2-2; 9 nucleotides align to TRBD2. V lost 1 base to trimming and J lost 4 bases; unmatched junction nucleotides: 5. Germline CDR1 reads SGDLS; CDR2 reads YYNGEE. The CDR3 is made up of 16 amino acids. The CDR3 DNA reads TGTGCCAGCAGCGTATTTGCGGGGGGGCCCACCGGGGAGCTGTTTTTT. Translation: CASSVFAGGPTGELFF.

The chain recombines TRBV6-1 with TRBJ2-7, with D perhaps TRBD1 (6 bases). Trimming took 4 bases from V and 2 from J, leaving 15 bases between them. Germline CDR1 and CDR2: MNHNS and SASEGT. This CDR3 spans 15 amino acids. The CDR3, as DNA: TGTGCCAGCAGTGGTACTCAGGGGAACACCTACGAGCAGTACTTC. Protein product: CASSGTQGNTYEQYF.

The CDR3 DNA reads TGTGCCAGCTCTTCCTCGGACAGTCTCTATGGCTACACCTTC. It yields the protein CASSSSDSLYGYTF. The chain recombines TRBV18 with TRBJ1-2; maybe TRBD1 (6 bases). Looked up from germline, CDR1 is KGHSH and CDR2 is LQKENI. V lost 6 bases and J lost 4, with 15 bases in between. This CDR3 comprises 14 residues.

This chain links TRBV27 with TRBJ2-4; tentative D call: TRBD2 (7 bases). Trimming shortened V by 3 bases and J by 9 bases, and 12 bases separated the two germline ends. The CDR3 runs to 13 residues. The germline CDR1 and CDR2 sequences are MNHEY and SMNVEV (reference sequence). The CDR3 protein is CASSLSRGGIQYF. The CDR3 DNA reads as TGTGCCAGCAGTTTGTCTAGGGGGGGCATTCAGTACTTC.

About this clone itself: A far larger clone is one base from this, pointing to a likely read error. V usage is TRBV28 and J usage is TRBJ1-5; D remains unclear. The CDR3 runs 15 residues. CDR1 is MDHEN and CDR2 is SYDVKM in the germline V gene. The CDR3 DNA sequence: TGTGCCAGCACCGCCCCTGAGGGTTACAATCAGCACCAGCATTTT. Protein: CASTAPEGYNQHQHF.

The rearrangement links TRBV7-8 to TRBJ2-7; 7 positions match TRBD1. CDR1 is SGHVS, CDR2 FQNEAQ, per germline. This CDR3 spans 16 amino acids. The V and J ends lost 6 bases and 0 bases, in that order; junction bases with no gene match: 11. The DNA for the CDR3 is TGTGCCAGCAGTTCTGACAGGGAAAACCCCTCCTACGAGCAGTACTTC. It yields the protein CASSSDRENPSYEQYF.

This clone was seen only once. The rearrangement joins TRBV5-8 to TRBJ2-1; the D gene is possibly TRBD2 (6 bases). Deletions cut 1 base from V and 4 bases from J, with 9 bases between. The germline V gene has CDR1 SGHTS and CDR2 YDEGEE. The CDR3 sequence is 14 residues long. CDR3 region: CASSLSRGYNEQFF. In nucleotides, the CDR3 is TGTGCCAGCAGCTTGTCCCGGGGGTACAATGAGCAGTTCTTC.

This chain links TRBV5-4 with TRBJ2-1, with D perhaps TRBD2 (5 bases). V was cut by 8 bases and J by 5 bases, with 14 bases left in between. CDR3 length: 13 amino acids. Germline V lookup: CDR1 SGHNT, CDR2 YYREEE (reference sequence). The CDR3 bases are TGTGCCAGTACGGGCGGGTTCGACAATGAGCAGTTCTTC. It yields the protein CASTGGFDNEQFF.

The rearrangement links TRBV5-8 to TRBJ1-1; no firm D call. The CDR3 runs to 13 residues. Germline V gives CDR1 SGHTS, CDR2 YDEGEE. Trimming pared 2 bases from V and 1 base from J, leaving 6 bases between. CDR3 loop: CASSLTENTEAFF. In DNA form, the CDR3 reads TGTGCCAGCAGCTTAACAGAGAACACTGAAGCTTTCTTT.

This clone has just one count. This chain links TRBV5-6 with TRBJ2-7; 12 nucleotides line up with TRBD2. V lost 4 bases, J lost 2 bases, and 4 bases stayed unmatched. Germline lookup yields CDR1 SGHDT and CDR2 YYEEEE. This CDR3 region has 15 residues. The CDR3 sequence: CASSPGLAGPYEQYF. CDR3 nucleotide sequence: TGTGCCAGCAGCCCCGGACTAGCGGGGCCCTACGAGCAGTACTTC.

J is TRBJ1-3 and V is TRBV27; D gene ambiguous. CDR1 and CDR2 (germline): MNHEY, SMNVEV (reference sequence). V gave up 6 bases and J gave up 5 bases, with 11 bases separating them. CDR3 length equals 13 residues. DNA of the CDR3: TGTGCCAGCAGCCCGGGGAGGCGAAACACCATATATTTT. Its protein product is CASSPGRRNTIYF.

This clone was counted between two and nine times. CDR3 in amino acids: CASSVAGGIEQYF. For the CDR3, the DNA is TGTGCCAGCAGCGTAGCAGGGGGGATCGAGCAGTACTTC. This chain links TRBV9 with TRBJ2-7; tentatively, D is TRBD1 (7 bases). Per germline, CDR1 SGDLS and CDR2 YYNGEE. This CDR3 comprises 13 residues. Between the trimmed V and J ends, which lost 0 bases and 6 bases, there was a span of 10 bases.

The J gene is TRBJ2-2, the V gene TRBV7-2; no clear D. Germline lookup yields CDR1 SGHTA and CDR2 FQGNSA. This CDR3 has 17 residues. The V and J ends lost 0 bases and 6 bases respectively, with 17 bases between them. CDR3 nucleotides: TGTGCCAGCAGCTTAGCGTCCCGTCCAGGTCGGCCCGGGGAGCTGTTTTTT. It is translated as CASSLASRPGRPGELFF.